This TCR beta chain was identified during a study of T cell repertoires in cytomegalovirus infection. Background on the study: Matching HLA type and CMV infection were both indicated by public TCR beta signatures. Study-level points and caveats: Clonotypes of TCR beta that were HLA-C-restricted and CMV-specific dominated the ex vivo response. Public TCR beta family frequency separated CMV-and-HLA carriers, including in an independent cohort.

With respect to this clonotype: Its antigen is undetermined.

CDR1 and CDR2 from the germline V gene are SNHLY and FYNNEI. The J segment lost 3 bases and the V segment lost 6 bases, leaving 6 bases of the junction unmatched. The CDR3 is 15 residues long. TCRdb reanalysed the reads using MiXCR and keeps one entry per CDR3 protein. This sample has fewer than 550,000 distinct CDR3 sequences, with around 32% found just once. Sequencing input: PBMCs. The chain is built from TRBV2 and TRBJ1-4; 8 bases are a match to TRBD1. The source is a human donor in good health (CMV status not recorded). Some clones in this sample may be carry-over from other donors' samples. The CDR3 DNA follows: TGTGCCAGCAGATTAACAGGGGGAGCTAATGAAAAACTGTTTTTT. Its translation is CASRLTGGANEKLFF.